This T cell receptor (beta chain) was profiled in a study of T-cell reconstitution after alpha-beta-depleted transplantation in children. A library of TCRbeta sequences, prepared with unique molecular identifiers, was generated. Each CDR3 protein is one row after TCRdb ran MiXCR on the PCR reads. The repertoire has a few hundred thousand distinct CDR3 sequences, 15% to 20% of them found once; the top ten carry approximately 28%. Comments on this clonotype: The antigen remains undetermined.

General observations from the study: Expanded graft clones, several hundred of them, were reportedly the source of alpha-beta T cells about two months after transplant. T-cell numbers and diversity, one year after transplant, stemmed largely from T cells that were newly produced. Certain patients had high TCRbeta diversity at day 60, and it came from recipient T cells and thymic progenitors that survived.

This specimen consisted of PBMCs, mostly from graft donor cells, obtained 360 days after TCRalphabeta/CD19-depleted stem cell transplant. The source is a boy younger than two who had a stem cell transplant for Wiskott-Aldrich syndrome, so the T cells may come from the graft donor.

CDR3 nucleotide sequence: TGTGCCAGCAGCTTAGTACAGGGGGTATACAATGAGCAGTTCTTC. As protein: CASSLVQGVYNEQFF. This rearrangement joins TRBV7-2 to TRBJ2-1; 8 nucleotides match TRBD1. The CDR3 length is 15 residues. With 1 base clipped from V and 4 bases from J, the junction kept 3 bases outside the gene matches. Germline V gives CDR1 SGHTA, CDR2 FQGNSA.